A single T cell receptor beta chain is shown here with its context. Its specificity is unknown. These data belong to a study of T cells after yellow fever vaccination. On the study more broadly: Each low-cell-number fraction was prepared by means of SMART-Seq v4 Ultra Low Input.

UMIs and a universal primer site were added when TCR cDNA was made by 5'RACE template switching. One entry per CDR3 protein, called by TCRdb with MiXCR from the 5' RACE reads. The sample has about 240,000 distinct CDR3 sequences, 6.9% seen once. Study-wide results and limits: Contamination of FACS-sorted repertoires by abundant clonotypes from the bulk population could occur. Post-booster repertoires again held most primary-vaccination clones (approximately 96% CD4, roughly 88% CD8).

The V end was cut by 3 bases, the J end by 8 bases, with 6 bases between. Germline V CDR1 and CDR2: KGHDR, SFDVKD. The CDR3 contains 11 residues. Sequenced material: CD4+ T cells sorted from PBMCs, taken 15 days after the yellow fever booster vaccination. This TCR derives from a man under 40 who received the YFV17D yellow fever vaccine. The V call is TRBV24-1, the J call TRBJ1-2; D unresolved. The CDR3 sequence is CATSDGVGYTF. In DNA form, the CDR3 reads TGTGCCACCAGTGATGGGGTCGGCTACACCTTC.